A selection of T cell receptor beta chains follows, all from one sample in a study of regulatory T cells in long-lasting Graves disease. TCRdb re-analysed the multiplex PCR reads in MiXCR, keeping a single row per CDR3 protein. Of hundreds of thousands of distinct CDR3 sequences detected, around 17% appear once; the ten largest clones hold about 18%. These data were also filed under a second study, of T cells in Graves' hyperthyroidism and ophthalmopathy.

Sequenced material: peripheral blood mononuclear cells (PBMCs), taken at new diagnosis, from a patient treated with antithyroid drugs. The receptors stem from a woman in her thirties with Graves disease. The CDR3 runs from the conserved cysteine through the conserved F or W. The D gene is left open where the match is weak. Some rows mark clone size as missing; the rest say once, few, many or name a class of expanded clone.

D gene	clone size	V gene	J gene	CDR3 protein	CDR3 DNA
TRBD2	few	TRBV7-9	TRBJ2-1	CASSPRGLAGGGFINEQFF	TGTGCCAGCAGTCCTCGAGGACTAGCGGGAGGGGGATTTATAAATGAGCAGTTCTTC
NA	few	TRBV18	TRBJ1-1	CASDDRQNTEAFF	TGTGCCAGCGACGATCGACAGAACACTGAAGCTTTCTTT
NA	many	TRBV12-3/TRBV12-4	TRBJ2-1	CASSLYNEQFF	TGTGCCAGCAGTCTCTACAATGAGCAGTTCTTC
NA	NA	TRBV27	TRBJ1-4	CASRSLGLEKLFF	TGTGCCAGCAGAAGCTTAGGGCTTGAAAAACTGTTTTTT
NA	many	TRBV6-2/TRBV6-3	TRBJ1-5	CASGTILHRADQPQHF	TGTGCCAGCGGTACGATCTTACACCGGGCTGATCAGCCCCAGCATTTT
NA	few	TRBV30	TRBJ1-5	CAWSGQFSNQPQHF	TGTGCCTGGAGTGGACAGTTTAGCAATCAGCCCCAGCATTTT
NA	many	TRBV7-9	TRBJ2-5	CASSLEWTETQYF	TGTGCCAGCAGCTTAGAGTGGACTGAGACCCAGTACTTC
TRBD1	NA	TRBV6-2/TRBV6-3	TRBJ1-5	CASSFSPQGNQPQHF	TGTGCCAGCAGTTTCTCCCCACAGGGGAATCAGCCCCAGCATTTT
NA	many	TRBV7-8	TRBJ1-2	CASSLRGDFGYTF	TGTGCCAGCAGCTTAAGAGGAGATTTTGGCTACACCTTC
NA	many	TRBV28	TRBJ2-7	CASSLGGPKYEQYF	TGTGCCAGCAGTTTGGGGGGACCGAAATACGAGCAGTACTTC
TRBD1	many	TRBV20-1	TRBJ1-1	CSARAGTGGEAFF	TGCAGTGCTAGAGCCGGGACAGGGGGAGAAGCTTTCTTT
NA	NA	TRBV20-1	TRBJ2-1	CSAKNPRQRTLGEQFF	TGCAGTGCGAAAAACCCCCGACAGCGGACACTCGGTGAGCAGTTCTTC
TRBD1	few	TRBV7-9	TRBJ2-7	CASSSGQGIRTYEQYF	TGTGCCAGCAGCTCGGGACAGGGAATTAGAACCTACGAGCAGTACTTC
NA	many	TRBV10-3	TRBJ1-2	CAIGKGDVDYGYTF	TGTGCCATCGGGAAGGGGGATGTTGACTATGGCTACACCTTC
TRBD2	few	TRBV9	TRBJ2-1	CASSVGGSGYNEQFF	TGTGCCAGCAGCGTAGGCGGGAGTGGCTACAATGAGCAGTTCTTC
NA	many	TRBV6-1	TRBJ2-5	CASREQGRETQYF	TGTGCCAGCAGAGAGCAGGGGAGAGAGACCCAGTACTTC
NA	few	TRBV9	TRBJ1-1	CASSVMAGSEAFF	TGTGCCAGCAGCGTCATGGCAGGATCAGAAGCTTTCTTT
NA	many	TRBV20-1	TRBJ2-3	CSARREGRDTQYF	TGCAGTGCCCGACGGGAAGGAAGGGATACGCAGTATTTT
NA	NA	TRBV28	TRBJ1-1	CASGSLGATNTEAFF	TGTGCCAGCGGATCTTTGGGGGCAACGAACACTGAAGCTTTCTTT
TRBD1	NA	TRBV9	TRBJ1-5	CASSVDRGDRPQHF	TGTGCCAGCAGCGTGGACAGGGGAGATCGGCCCCAGCATTTT
TRBD1	few	TRBV28	TRBJ2-6	CASSPPGTGLIRTGANVLTF	TGTGCCAGCAGCCCCCCCGGGACAGGGTTAATCCGAACTGGGGCCAACGTCCTGACTTTC
TRBD2	NA	TRBV20-1	TRBJ2-2	CSAATPIAGGAGELFF	TGCAGTGCTGCGACACCAATAGCGGGAGGCGCCGGGGAGCTGTTTTTT
TRBD1	few	TRBV11-2	TRBJ1-1	CASSTSGTENTEAFF	TGTGCCAGCAGTACTTCCGGGACAGAGAACACTGAAGCTTTCTTT
TRBD1	many	TRBV6-1	TRBJ1-1	CASSTSGTGLSNTEAFF	TGTGCCAGCAGTACTTCCGGGACAGGCCTTTCGAACACTGAAGCTTTCTTT
NA	many	TRBV28	TRBJ1-6	CASTLGGSYNSPLHF	TGTGCCAGCACCCTCGGTGGCTCCTATAATTCACCCCTCCACTTT
TRBD1	many	TRBV2	TRBJ1-1	CASSVQGAKAEAFF	TGTGCCAGCAGCGTTCAGGGGGCCAAGGCTGAAGCTTTCTTT
NA	NA	TRBV9	TRBJ1-1	CASSPNTMNTEAFF	TGTGCCAGCAGCCCTAACACCATGAACACTGAAGCTTTCTTT
NA	once	TRBV30	TRBJ1-6	CAWSVGSSYNSPLHF	TGTGCCTGGAGTGTAGGCAGCTCCTATAATTCACCCCTCCACTTT
TRBD2	many	TRBV9	TRBJ2-1	CASSVSTGTSGQNEQFF	TGTGCCAGCAGCGTCTCGACCGGGACTAGCGGGCAAAATGAGCAGTTCTTC
NA	many	TRBV28	TRBJ2-3	CASSTLAGRAQDTQYF	TGTGCCAGCAGTACCCTGGCGGGACGAGCACAAGATACGCAGTATTTT
NA	few	TRBV9	TRBJ2-2	CASSVVMGQGHGELFF	TGTGCCAGCAGCGTAGTGATGGGGCAAGGCCACGGGGAGCTGTTTTTT
TRBD2	many	TRBV10-3	TRBJ2-3	CAISERGLGAGEGGTQYF	TGTGCCATCAGTGAACGAGGTCTAGGAGCGGGAGAGGGTGGTACGCAGTATTTT
NA	NA	TRBV3-1	TRBJ1-6	CASSHPGGSPLHF	TGTGCCAGCAGCCACCCCGGGGGTTCACCCCTCCACTTT
TRBD2	NA	TRBV24-1	TRBJ2-7	CATSAGTSGTYEQYF	TGTGCCACCAGTGCTGGGACTAGCGGGACGTACGAGCAGTACTTC
NA	NA	TRBV4-2	TRBJ2-3	CASSQERGISTDTQYF	TGTGCCAGCAGCCAAGAACGCGGGATTAGCACAGATACGCAGTATTTT
NA	many	TRBV28	TRBJ2-5	CASSFSWAQETQYF	TGTGCCAGCAGTTTTTCGTGGGCCCAAGAGACCCAGTACTTC